This is a list of T cell receptor beta chains from one sample in a study of graft-versus-host responses after intestinal transplantation. This table comes from immunoSEQ multiplex PCR, and its TCRdb copy is limited to in-frame clones, with some not included. The data show 30,000 to 45,000 clones, with roughly 80% seen just once and under 4% held by the top ten. The source was PBMCs, collected 1070 days after transplant. Receptor source: a human patient who received an intestinal transplant, so some T cells may come from the graft donor. Each CDR3 is given with its conserved first and last residue. A D gene is named only where the DNA matches it firmly. Size tells how often a clone was seen (once, few, many) or the class of an expanded clone, and some rows leave it out.

NA	TRBV5-4	NA	TRBJ1-1	CASSLNGGAWGTEAFF	TGTGCCAGCAGCTTGAACGGGGGGGCGTGGGGCACTGAAGCTTTCTTT
TRBD2	TRBV28	NA	TRBJ2-1	CASRWRASGASYNEQFF	TGTGCCAGCAGGTGGAGGGCTAGCGGAGCATCCTACAATGAGCAGTTCTTC
NA	TRBV20-1	NA	TRBJ2-3	CSARVGDTQYF	TGCAGTGCTAGAGTTGGAGATACGCAGTATTTT
TRBD2	TRBV5-1	NA	TRBJ2-3	CASSLRAGDPPDTQYF	TGCGCCAGCAGCTTGAGGGCGGGAGATCCCCCAGATACGCAGTATTTT
TRBD1	TRBV6-1	NA	TRBJ2-7	CASRKGTGGYEQYF	TGTGCCAGCAGGAAAGGGACAGGGGGGTACGAGCAGTACTTC
NA	TRBV15	NA	TRBJ2-1	CATSRESSGSDEQFF	TGTGCCACCAGCAGAGAATCGTCAGGGTCCGATGAGCAGTTCTTC
NA	TRBV27	NA	TRBJ2-2	CASSLSWETLNTGELFF	TGTGCCAGCAGTTTATCTTGGGAGACTCTGAACACCGGGGAGCTGTTTTTT
NA	TRBV28	once	TRBJ1-2	CASSTDLSRGYTF	TGTGCCAGCAGTACGGACCTCTCTCGGGGCTACACCTTC
TRBD1	TRBV5-1	NA	TRBJ2-5	CASSPGQIQETQYF	TGCGCCAGCAGCCCGGGACAGATCCAAGAGACCCAGTACTTC
NA	TRBV6-1	few	TRBJ2-7	CASSVQPTSYEQYF	TGTGCCAGCAGCGTTCAACCGACCTCCTACGAGCAGTACTTC
TRBD1	TRBV10-2	NA	TRBJ1-5	CASSPGGGWSNQPQHF	TGCGCCAGCTCCCCAGGGGGCGGATGGAGCAATCAGCCCCAGCATTTT